This T cell receptor beta chain was profiled in a study of regulatory T cells in long-lasting Graves disease. Study details: Those Graves' patients who were newly diagnosed had been on antithyroid drugs under 3 months. Points from the study as a whole: TRBV28, TRBJ1-2 and TRBJ2-5 emerged as the favored segments in persistent disease. It was possible that the small sample size reduced accuracy.

Both iRepertoire HTBI primers and Arm-PCR of CDR3 regions were used to build the TCR beta libraries. TCRdb redid the calling of the multiplex PCR reads with MiXCR, one entry per CDR3 protein. This sample yields 360,000 or so distinct CDR3 sequences, of which over 9.5% are seen a single time; about 20% belongs to the top ten. CDR3 size: 15 residues. V shed 9 bases and J 7 bases; nucleotides not matched to a gene: 8. This clonotype was detected ten times or more. Antigen specificity is unknown. Noted time point: newly diagnosed GD, antithyroid drugs for less than 3 months. TCR sequences were obtained from RNA taken from PBMCs. Another study also made use of these data, one on T cells in Graves' hyperthyroidism and ophthalmopathy. In that study: Blood also held most thyroid clonotypes expanded beyond 0.001.

The V call is TRBV12-3 or TRBV12-4, the J call TRBJ2-1; TRBD2 agrees at 14 bases. The material sequenced was peripheral blood mononuclear cells (PBMCs), taken at new diagnosis, from a patient treated with antithyroid drugs. The TCR comes from a woman in her late teens or twenties with Graves disease. The CDR3 nucleotides read TGTGCCAGTGCTACCGGGACTAGCGGGAGTAATGAGCAGTTCTTC. This gives the protein CASATGTSGSNEQFF.